The sample holds a few counts of the clone carrying this T cell receptor (beta chain). What it recognizes is unknown. The source of the sample is a study of beta chain features in type 1 diabetes. Study at large: Patients were similar to healthy donors in age and gender (as well as in cell yields). Whole-study results and caveats: Researchers could not determine here whether HLA type influences TCRB rearrangement. In the patient group, naive, central memory and Treg TCRB repertoires seemed more alike than in the healthy donor group. Among all four CD4+ subsets, Type 1 diabetes patients had TCRB CDR3s that were moderately but significantly shorter.

Investigators reverse transcribed all isolated RNA, so they sequenced expressed TCRB transcripts. Libraries were prepared by immunoSEQ multiplex PCR; TCRdb keeps only in-frame clonotypes and omits some of them. The table includes 300,000 to 450,000 clones, 10% to 15% detected once. The sequence was obtained from a man between 18 and 35 years old in good health. Sequenced material: naive CD4+ T cells from blood.

The CDR3 bases are TGTGCCTGGAGTGGGGGCTTCAAAGCCTACGAGCAGTACTTC. Residues: CAWSGGFKAYEQYF. J is TRBJ2-7 and V is TRBV30; a weak D match, TRBD1 (5 bases). Germline V gene sequence: CDR1 GTSNPN, CDR2 SVGIG (reference sequence). V shed 1 base and J shed 2 bases, with 12 bases lying between them. The CDR3 runs to 14 residues.